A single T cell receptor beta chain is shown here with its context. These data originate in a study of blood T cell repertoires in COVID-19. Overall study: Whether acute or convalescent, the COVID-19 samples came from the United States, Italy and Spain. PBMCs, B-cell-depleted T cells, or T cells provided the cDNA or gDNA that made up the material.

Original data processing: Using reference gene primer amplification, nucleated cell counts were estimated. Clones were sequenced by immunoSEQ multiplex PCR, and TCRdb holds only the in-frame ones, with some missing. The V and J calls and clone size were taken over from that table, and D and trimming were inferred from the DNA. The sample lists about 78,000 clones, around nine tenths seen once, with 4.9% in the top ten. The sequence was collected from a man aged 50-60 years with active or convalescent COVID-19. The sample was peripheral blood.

CDR3 DNA: TGTGCCAGCAGTCGCGAAGAGACCCAGTACTTC. Its translation: CASSREETQYF. The chain combines TRBV12-3 or TRBV12-4 with TRBJ2-5; D call uncertain. The CDR3 extends over 11 amino acids. Trimming cost V 5 bases and J 3 bases, with 4 bases left between them.